These 5 T cell receptor beta chains originate from one sample sequenced in a study of T cell responses to AZD1222 COVID-19 vaccine. Assay: immunoSEQ multiplex PCR; the TCRdb copy retains only in-frame clones and omits some. This table has 97,000 or so clones, 91% appearing once. The source was peripheral blood, collected 28 days after the second AZD1222 dose. The receptors derive from an adult who received the AZD1222 COVID-19 vaccine.

CDR3 sequence (DNA): TGTGCCAGCAGCTTACCCAGCCAGGGAGATTCACCCCTCCACTTT. Protein: CASSLPSQGDSPLHF. The chain joins TRBV7-9 to TRBJ1-6; possible D gene TRBD1, 5 bases. The CDR3 is 15 amino acids. The germline CDR1 and CDR2 sequences are SEHNR and FQNEAQ (reference sequence). The V and J ends lost 2 bases and 8 bases respectively, with 13 bases between them.

The chain carries TRBV28 and TRBJ2-7; D unresolved. This CDR3 has 12 residues. The germline CDR1 and CDR2 sequences are MDHEN and SYDVKM. The V end was cut by 5 bases, the J end by 7 bases, with 12 bases between. CDR3 sequence: CASSPITTEQYF. In nucleotides, the CDR3 is TGTGCCAGCAGTCCCATTACTACGGAGCAGTACTTC.

Of note for this clone: Its ends do not fully match the called genes, so a read error is possible. This chain connects TRBV29-1 to TRBJ2-2; 11 bases match TRBD1. Germline V gene data show CDR1 as SQVTM and CDR2 as ANQGSEA. CDR3 length: 15 amino acids. The CDR3 reads CSVEGGQGVYGELFF. The CDR3 nucleotides read TGCAGCGTGGAAGGGGGACAGGGGGTCTACGGGGAGCTGTTTTTT.

The V and J genes are TRBV29-1 and TRBJ1-4; D may be TRBD1 (6 bases). Germline CDR1 and CDR2: SQVTM and ANQGSEA. Trimming took 7 bases from V and 6 from J, leaving 18 bases between them. The CDR3 is 14 amino acids. This CDR3 is CSARRGQDDEKLFF. CDR3 DNA sequence: TGCAGCGCGCGCAGGGGTCAGGACGATGAAAAACTGTTTTTT. Drawing the rest from reference TRBV29-1 and TRBJ1-4, the complete variable domain is SAVISQKPSRDICQRGTSLTIQCQVDSQVTMMFWYRQQPGQSLTLIATANQGSEATYESGFVIDKFPISRPNLTFSTLTVSNMSPEDSSIYLCSARRGQDDEKLFFGSGTQLSVL.

The CDR3 sequence is CASSEDGTGTYNEQFF. CDR3 coding DNA: TGTGCCAGCAGTGAAGACGGCACAGGGACTTACAATGAGCAGTTCTTC. This chain connects TRBV6-1 to TRBJ2-1; D tentatively fits TRBD1 or TRBD2 (6 bases each). Per the germline V gene, CDR1 is MNHNS and CDR2 is SASEGT. Trimming took 1 base from V and 4 from J, leaving 14 bases between them. This CDR3 comprises 16 residues.